One T cell receptor beta chain is described in this entry. Assay used: immunoSEQ multiplex PCR; TCRdb lists only in-frame clones, some missing. The table includes over 150,000 clones, approximately 96% detected once. The data were obtained in a study of control samples from healthy donors and cancer patients. Germline values: CDR1 SGDLS, CDR2 YYNGEE. Trimming took 0 bases from V and 4 from J, leaving 2 bases between them. CDR3 length: 12 amino acids. This clonotype originated in a woman aged 25-40 years in good health. The chain carries TRBV9 and TRBJ2-1; D is unresolved. Material for sequencing was blood. CDR3 in amino acids: CASSVEYNEQFF. In nucleotides, the CDR3 is TGTGCCAGCAGCGTAGAGTACAATGAGCAGTTCTTC.